This TCR beta chain derives from a study of CD8 T cells in acute hepatitis C reinfection (dated by TCRdb to the early 2020s). About the study as a whole: Both during acute infection and after viral clearance, the study profiled the TCRbeta repertoire of CD8+ T cells that were specific for the HCV NS3-1073 epitope. A few spontaneous resolvers provided paired acute and follow-up samples. The full study reports these points: Because bulk sequencing was performed on the TCRbeta chain only, alphabeta pairing of public clonotypes could not be determined. Regardless of outcome, more than 10 public clonotypes were found, and one public clonotype used V04-02/J02-02. High diversity was observed in NS3-1073 specific repertoires, and no significant differences in diversity were found between acute resolver, follow-up resolver and acute chronic samples. Follow-up repertoires were not available for chronically infected subjects, because NS3-1073 specific cells were too rare to be sorted. CDR3 sequences shared with other epitopes were rare, and differing sequencing approaches may have limited exact matching. All groups showed preferential use of the TRBV04 and TRBV06 gene families, a pattern that overrepresentation in the naive pool did not explain.

On this clone: Its antigen specificity is not known. Base-call qualities are not available, and no considerably larger clone is one nucleotide away.

Genomic DNA was extracted from FACS-sorted cells, and TCRbeta chain sequencing was performed through the commercial immunoSEQ service. Under the source paper's analysis protocol: The repertoire data were analyzed using ImmunoSEQ Analyzer software v3.0 and R v3.5.1. Sequences containing stop codons or out-of-frame rearrangements were removed, so only productive rearrangements were analyzed. Simpson diversity, Shannon entropy, CDR3 length and nucleotide addition metrics were obtained from the sequencing provider. Clonotypes were categorized by frequency as dominant, sub-dominant, low or lowest abundance, and clonotypes below 0.1% were excluded from most analyses. Any CDR3 amino acid clonotype present in at least two subjects at a cumulative frequency of at least 0.5% was labeled public. Drawn from immuneACCESS, this table holds only the in-frame rearrangements with V and J called that TCRdb kept. Clones are partly lost; checked studies trace under half to an unresolved V gene and leave the rest unexplained. V and J calls and clone size are as listed in that table; D and trimming were resolved from the DNA. Present in this sample are 35,000 to 40,000 clones, 80% to 90% of which were seen just once. The leading ten clones occupy more than 0.4% of the sample.

Per the publication, the time point label means: naive CD8 control sorted from an acute-time-point sample. Enrolled in the Montreal Hepatitis C Cohort (HEPCO) in Canada, the donors were people who inject drugs, and these donors were followed every 3 months. Acute primary HCV infection was defined as a positive HCV RNA or antibody test after a negative test within the previous 24 weeks. Antibodies against CD3, CD8 and CD45RO were used for surface staining, and dead cells were excluded with an aqua fixable dye. The cohort also included a handful of subjects who developed chronic infection, defined as HCV RNA positivity at 24 weeks. From thawed, previously cryostored peripheral blood mononuclear cells, CD8+ T cells were purified through negative selection performed by means of the MACS CD8+ T cell Isolation Kit. A BD FACSAria II cell sorter was used for cell sorting. V gives up 5 bases and J gives up 0 bases, and the segment between their germline ends measures 10 bases. CDR1 and CDR2 were assigned from the germline V gene as SNHLY and FYNNEI. The CDR3 numbers 15 residues from cysteine through phenylalanine. Just CDR3 DNA is preserved here, 45 bases in frame from base 1.

The chain is assembled from TRBV2 and TRBJ2-2; TRBD1 might be the D gene, on 6 matching bases. Sequenced sample: naive CD8+ T cells from PBMCs. According to the study, the label for this sample's cell subset or site signals: sorted total naive CD45RO-negative CD8+ T cells. This sequence originates from a man aged 30-40 years with chronic hepatitis C. The CDR3 is CASSHRDTNTGELFF. Read as DNA, the sequence is TGTGCCAGCAGTCACCGGGACACGAACACCGGGGAGCTGTTTTTT. Reference TRBV2 and TRBJ2-2 proteins supply the regions before and after the CDR3; the full variable domain is: EPEVTQTPSHQVTQMGQEVILRCVPISNHLYFYWYRQILGQKVEFLVSFYNNEISEKSEIFDDQFSVERPDGSNFTLKIRSTKLEDSAMYFCASSHRDTNTGELFFGEGSRLTVL.